The 21 T cell receptor beta chains below come from one sample, sequenced in a study of T-cell memory formation after mild COVID-19. TCRdb reanalysed the 5' RACE reads using MiXCR and keeps one entry per CDR3 protein. The sample contains 180,000 or so distinct CDR3 sequences, roughly 12% of which appear only once. Sequencing was carried out using PBMCs or a T cell subset sorted from them (not recorded which). These receptors all stem from a man between 18 and 35 years old who had mild COVID-19 (a few samples of this study predate the infection). Cell type and time point are not known.

A note on this clonotype: Mismatch with germline at one junction end may stem from a read error. V is TRBV24-1 and J is TRBJ2-1; 12 nucleotides line up with TRBD1. The germline gives CDR1 KGHDR, CDR2 SFDVKD. The length of the CDR3 is 18 residues. The CDR3 nucleotides read TGTGCCACAAGTGGGGACAGGGGGCAGGTGAGGTCCTACAATGAGCAGTTCTTC. Protein: CATSGDRGQVRSYNEQFF.

This clonotype was observed many times. This chain links TRBV30 with TRBJ2-5; D may be TRBD1 (6 bases). Trimming shortened V by 0 bases and J by 5 bases, and 10 bases separated the two germline ends. The CDR3 runs to 13 residues. Per the germline V gene, CDR1 is GTSNPN and CDR2 is SVGIG (reference sequence). The CDR3 region has the DNA TGTGCCTGGAGTGTGGCGAGGGGGGAGACCCAGTACTTC. It translates to CAWSVARGETQYF.

The table lists this clonotype with a few counts. The chain carries TRBV5-6 and TRBJ2-3; the D gene is possibly TRBD2 (6 bases). This CDR3 has 15 residues. Trimming took off 3 bases at V and 5 bases at J, with 16 bases between the two ends. The germline CDR1 and CDR2 sequences are SGHDT and YYEEEE. The CDR3 spells CASSSAGAGKDTQYF. Here the CDR3 DNA reads TGTGCCAGCAGCTCGGCGGGCGCGGGGAAAGATACGCAGTATTTT.

CDR3 sequence reads: CASSQEGRGAYEQYF. The CDR3 bases are TGCGCCAGCAGCCAAGAGGGCAGGGGCGCCTACGAGCAGTACTTC. The chain is built from TRBV5-1 and TRBJ2-7, with D tentatively TRBD1 (6 bases). V was clipped by 4 bases and J by 2 bases, with 16 bases between them. The germline gives CDR1 SGHRS, CDR2 YFSETQ. CDR3 length: 15 amino acids.

The V call is TRBV5-4, the J call TRBJ2-5, with 9 bases fitting TRBD2. The CDR3 is made up of 15 amino acids. The V and J ends lost 4 bases and 1 base, in that order; junction bases with no gene match: 5. CDR1 is SGHNT, CDR2 YYREEE, per germline (reference sequence). The CDR3 loop reads CASSPSGVRQETQYF. The CDR3 region has the DNA TGTGCCAGCAGCCCTAGCGGGGTCCGCCAAGAGACCCAGTACTTC.

This chain links TRBV10-3 with TRBJ2-3; the D gene is possibly TRBD1 (5 bases). CDR1 is ENHRY, CDR2 SYGVKD, per germline. V was pared by 0 bases and J by 0 bases, with 13 bases between. The CDR3 length is 17 residues. The CDR3 nucleotides are TGTGCCATCAGTGAGTCTGGGGCCGAACCTAGCACAGATACGCAGTATTTT. Protein: CAISESGAEPSTDTQYF.

In this sample, this clonotype turned up many times. The CDR3 sequence is CASSSRDMRIQYF. The CDR3 DNA reads as TGTGCCAGCAGTTCCCGGGACATGCGGATTCAGTACTTC. The chain links TRBV11-2 to TRBJ2-4, with D maybe TRBD1 (6 bases). The V end was cut by 6 bases, the J end by 10 bases, with 16 bases between. The CDR3 is 13 amino acids. Per germline, CDR1 SGHAT and CDR2 FQNNGV. Combining the CDR3 with reference TRBV11-2 and TRBJ2-4 gives the whole variable domain EAGVAQSPRYKIIEKRQSVAFWCNPISGHATLYWYQQILGQGPKLLIQFQNNGVVDDSQLPKDRFSAERLKGVDSTLKIQPAKLEDSAVYLCASSSRDMRIQYFGAGTRLSVL.

This rearrangement joins TRBV12-3 or TRBV12-4 to TRBJ1-2, with 8 bases that match TRBD1. This CDR3 has 14 amino acids. V shed 4 bases and J 2 bases; nucleotides not matched to a gene: 3. CDR3 residues: CASSWTGTNYGYTF. CDR3 in DNA: TGTGCCAGCAGTTGGACAGGGACCAACTATGGCTACACCTTC.

In its sample, this clonotype was seen many times. This chain uses TRBV10-3 with TRBJ2-3; D may be TRBD2 (6 bases). V was cut by 6 bases and J by 1 base, with 20 bases left in between. The germline gives CDR1 ENHRY, CDR2 SYGVKD. The CDR3 is 17 residues long. This chain's CDR3 is CAIRGTLGVAGTDTQYF. The CDR3 bases are TGTGCCATCAGAGGAACCTTGGGGGTAGCGGGCACAGATACGCAGTATTTT.

This clonotype has at least ten counts. The chain joins TRBV10-3 to TRBJ2-5, with D perhaps matching TRBD2 (6 bases). V was cut by 0 bases and J by 1 base, with 6 bases left in between. Per the germline V gene, CDR1 is ENHRY and CDR2 is SYGVKD. The CDR3 covers 14 residues. CDR3 residues: CAISESGLQETQYF. The CDR3 region has the DNA TGTGCCATCAGTGAGTCGGGACTCCAAGAGACCCAGTACTTC.

In this sample, this clonotype turned up a few times. The rearrangement joins TRBV6-1 to TRBJ1-5; tentative D call: TRBD1 (6 bases). The CDR3 extends over 13 amino acids. The germline V gene has CDR1 MNHNS and CDR2 SASEGT. Trimming shortened V by 9 bases and J by 4 bases, and 13 bases separated the two germline ends. CDR3 sequence: CASATGWNQPQHF. DNA for the CDR3: TGTGCCAGTGCGACAGGCTGGAATCAGCCCCAGCATTTT.

This clonotype was counted between two and nine times. This sequence joins TRBV9 and TRBJ1-4; D is uncertain. The CDR3 spans 13 residues. Germline assignment: CDR1 SGDLS and CDR2 YYNGEE. The V end lost 0 bases, the J end lost 8 bases, and 8 bases lay between the germline ends. As DNA, the CDR3 is TGTGCCAGCAGCGTAGGTTCAGGCGAAAAACTGTTTTTT. Translation gives CASSVGSGEKLFF.

This clonotype was seen only a few times. The chain carries TRBV11-2 and TRBJ2-7, with D tentatively TRBD1 or TRBD2 (5 bases each). The V end was cut by 6 bases, the J end by 5 bases, with 17 bases between. The CDR3 covers 14 residues. Germline values: CDR1 SGHAT, CDR2 FQNNGV. The CDR3 sequence: CASRDTRGIHEQYF. As DNA, the CDR3 is TGTGCCAGCAGAGATACTAGGGGTATCCACGAGCAGTACTTC.

In this sample, this clonotype turned up many times. V is TRBV7-2 and J is TRBJ2-6, with D tentatively TRBD1 (5 bases). The germline V gene encodes CDR1 SGHTA and CDR2 FQGNSA. The germline V and J ends were trimmed by 1 base and 2 bases, with 15 bases remaining between them. The CDR3 length is 18 residues. The CDR3 spells CASSLVQQGPTGANVLTF. The CDR3 coding sequence is TGTGCCAGCAGCTTAGTTCAGCAGGGTCCTACTGGGGCCAACGTCCTGACTTTC.

This clonotype was detected a few times. This chain connects TRBV20-1 to TRBJ2-4, with D unclear. The CDR3 covers 13 residues. Trimming took off 2 bases at V and 6 bases at J, with 11 bases between the two ends. The germline V gene encodes CDR1 DFQATT and CDR2 SNEGSKA (reference sequence). This chain's CDR3 is CSARITYGNIQYF. In DNA, the CDR3 is TGCAGTGCTAGAATAACGTATGGAAACATTCAGTACTTC.

This clonotype has ten or more counts. The chain is built from TRBV5-5 and TRBJ2-4, with D possibly being TRBD1 (6 bases). V lost 5 bases to trimming and J lost 3 bases, with 18 bases between them. Germline V lookup: CDR1 SGHKS, CDR2 YYEKEE (reference sequence). The CDR3 loop spans 16 amino acids. For the CDR3, the DNA is TGTGCCAGCAGTATCGAGGGGGATAGAGGCAAAAACATTCAGTACTTC. Its translation: CASSIEGDRGKNIQYF.

The table lists this clonotype with a few counts. The CDR3 region is CASTRTSGGLVSSYNEQFF. DNA of the CDR3: TGTGCCAGCACCCGGACTAGCGGGGGCCTGGTGAGCTCCTACAATGAGCAGTTCTTC. This chain connects TRBV6-5 to TRBJ2-1, with TRBD2 matching 13 bases. CDR1 is MNHEY, CDR2 SVGAGI, per germline. The CDR3 runs to 19 residues. The J segment lost 0 bases and the V segment lost 7 bases, leaving 12 bases of the junction unmatched.

This clonotype was found a few times. The rearrangement links TRBV6-5 to TRBJ2-2, with D tentatively TRBD1 (6 bases). V was shortened by 8 bases and J by 6 bases, with 22 bases between the two germline ends. CDR1 MNHEY and CDR2 SVGAGI come from the germline V gene. The CDR3 is 16 amino acids. The CDR3 region is CASPSKRSGVSGELFF. DNA for the CDR3: TGTGCCAGCCCCTCGAAGAGGTCAGGGGTGTCCGGGGAGCTGTTTTTT.

This chain links TRBV7-3 with TRBJ1-5; D call uncertain. The V gene lost 8 bases and the J gene lost 4 bases, with 12 bases spanning the gap. Germline CDR1 is SGHTA and CDR2 is FQGTGA. The CDR3 runs to 13 residues. The CDR3 spells CASSKEVNQPQHF. DNA of the CDR3: TGTGCCAGCTCGAAGGAGGTAAATCAGCCCCAGCATTTT.

The V gene is TRBV6-2 or TRBV6-3, the J gene TRBJ2-1; D gene uncertain. Deletions cut 6 bases from V and 2 bases from J, with 11 bases between. The CDR3 has 14 residues. Per the germline V gene, CDR1 is MNHEY and CDR2 is SVGEGT. CDR3 amino acids: CASSQLGPYNEQFF. In nucleotides, the CDR3 is TGTGCCAGCAGCCAGTTGGGCCCCTACAATGAGCAGTTCTTC.

The V call is TRBV5-1, the J call TRBJ2-2; maybe TRBD2 (6 bases). CDR1 is SGHRS and CDR2 is YFSETQ in the germline V gene. V lost 0 bases, J lost 6 bases, and 9 bases lay in between. The CDR3 totals 14 residues. This CDR3 is CASSLASVAGELFF. CDR3 coding DNA: TGCGCCAGCAGCTTGGCTAGCGTTGCCGGGGAGCTGTTTTTT.